This T cell receptor (beta chain) was sequenced in a study of blood T cell repertoires in COVID-19. Study details: The United States, Italy and Spain provided the acute and convalescent COVID-19 samples. T cells, B-cell-depleted T cells, or PBMCs provided the cDNA or gDNA that served as material.

This CDR3 comprises 13 residues. Trimming took 4 bases from V and 4 from J, leaving 10 bases between them. CDR1 is LGHDT, CDR2 YNNKEL, per germline (reference sequence). Clones were sequenced by immunoSEQ multiplex PCR, and TCRdb holds only the in-frame ones, with some missing. This table holds 62,000 or so clones, about 90% found once. This clone has only one observation. Sequenced: peripheral blood. The J gene is TRBJ1-1, the V gene TRBV3-1 (or the pseudogene TRBV3-2); D is possibly TRBD1 (5 bases). The TCR comes from a human donor in a cohort sampled during active COVID-19. The CDR3 sequence is CASSLQAITEAFF. CDR3 DNA: TGTGCCAGCAGCCTACAGGCGATCACTGAAGCTTTCTTT.